Following are 9 T cell receptor beta chains from one sample sequenced in a study of shared clonotypes between healthy human individuals. Some clones are missing from TCRdb's copy, which holds only in-frame ones; the method was immunoSEQ multiplex PCR. The sample has about 1 million clones, about 80% seen once. The sequenced sample was memory CD4+ T cells sorted from blood. The subset denotes: CD45RA-negative fraction. These receptor sequences come from a man between 18 and 35 years old in good health.

The chain has TRBV5-1 and TRBJ2-5, with 11 bases that match TRBD1. CDR1 and CDR2 from the germline V gene are SGHRS and YFSETQ. CDR3 size: 16 residues. The J segment lost 4 bases and the V segment lost 0 bases, leaving 5 bases of the junction unmatched. This CDR3 reads CASSLGPGQGGETQYF. CDR3 DNA sequence: TGCGCCAGCAGCTTGGGACCGGGACAGGGGGGAGAGACCCAGTACTTC.

The CDR3 is CASSIVGETEAFF. For the CDR3, the DNA is TGTGCCAGTAGTATAGTCGGGGAGACTGAAGCTTTCTTT. The gene calls are TRBV19 and TRBJ1-1; D is unresolved. This CDR3 has 13 amino acids. CDR1 is LNHDA, CDR2 SQIVND, per germline (reference sequence). V lost 1 base and J 5 bases, leaving 8 bases between the germline ends.

This sequence joins TRBV19 and TRBJ2-7, with D hard to call. The V gene lost 5 bases and the J gene lost 4 bases, with 18 bases spanning the gap. CDR3 length: 15 residues. Germline CDR1 and CDR2: LNHDA and SQIVND (reference sequence). In DNA, the CDR3 is TGTGCCAGTAGTCCAAGCACAGCGAGAGGTTACGAGCAGTACTTC. Encoded protein: CASSPSTARGYEQYF.

The chain combines TRBV9 with TRBJ2-1; D is uncertain. The CDR3 spans 14 residues. Trimming left V 0 bases short and J 5 bases short, with 9 bases between. Germline V gives CDR1 SGDLS, CDR2 YYNGEE. The CDR3 region has the DNA TGTGCCAGCAGCGTAGCCAGTTCGAACAATGAGCAGTTCTTC. Translated: CASSVASSNNEQFF. Drawing the rest from reference TRBV9 and TRBJ2-1, the complete variable domain is DSGVTQTPKHLITATGQRVTLRCSPRSGDLSVYWYQQSLDQGLQFLIQYYNGEERAKGNILERFSAQQFPDLHSELNLSSLELGDSALYFCASSVASSNNEQFFGPGTRLTVL.

This chain links TRBV7-2 with TRBJ2-1; D possibly corresponds to TRBD1 (6 bases). The V gene's germline CDR1 is SGHTA and CDR2 FQGNSA. The V gene lost 1 base and the J gene lost 2 bases, with 9 bases spanning the gap. This CDR3 region has 15 residues. In nucleotides, the CDR3 is TGTGCCAGCAGCTTAGAGGGGGTCGCCTACAATGAGCAGTTCTTC. Translation gives CASSLEGVAYNEQFF.

The chain employs TRBV18 and TRBJ2-2, with 8 bases that match TRBD1. The CDR3 runs to 17 residues. The trim removed 0 bases at V and 6 bases at J, leaving 9 bases unmatched. Germline lookup yields CDR1 KGHSH and CDR2 LQKENI. The CDR3 protein is CASSPPKVTGAPGELFF. CDR3 DNA sequence: TGTGCCAGCTCACCACCGAAGGTGACAGGGGCTCCCGGGGAGCTGTTTTTT.

V usage is TRBV5-4 and J usage is TRBJ1-2; 7 bases agree with TRBD1. V trimming: 2 bases; J trimming: 6 bases; junction bases outside the gene matches: 4. CDR3 length: 13 residues. In germline, CDR1 is SGHNT, CDR2 YYREEE (reference sequence). The CDR3 reads CASSLKGTDGYTF. As DNA, the CDR3 is TGTGCCAGCAGCTTAAAGGGGACAGATGGCTACACCTTC.

This clone was recorded many times. The chain is built from TRBV2 and TRBJ1-1; D unclear. Trimming took off 6 bases at V and 0 bases at J, with 17 bases between the two ends. The CDR3 extends over 16 amino acids. Germline CDR1 and CDR2: SNHLY and FYNNEI. The CDR3 DNA is TGTGCCAGCAGACCCCCGGATGAACTCGTGAACACTGAAGCTTTCTTT. The encoded protein is CASRPPDELVNTEAFF.

CDR3 in amino acids: CASSWDGNTIYF. Here the CDR3 DNA reads TGTGCCAGCAGCTGGGATGGAAACACCATATATTTT. This rearrangement joins TRBV25-1 to TRBJ1-3, with unresolved D. The CDR3 runs to 12 residues. The germline V gene has CDR1 MGHDK and CDR2 SYGVNS. V was trimmed by 6 bases and J by 3 bases, leaving 6 bases between them.